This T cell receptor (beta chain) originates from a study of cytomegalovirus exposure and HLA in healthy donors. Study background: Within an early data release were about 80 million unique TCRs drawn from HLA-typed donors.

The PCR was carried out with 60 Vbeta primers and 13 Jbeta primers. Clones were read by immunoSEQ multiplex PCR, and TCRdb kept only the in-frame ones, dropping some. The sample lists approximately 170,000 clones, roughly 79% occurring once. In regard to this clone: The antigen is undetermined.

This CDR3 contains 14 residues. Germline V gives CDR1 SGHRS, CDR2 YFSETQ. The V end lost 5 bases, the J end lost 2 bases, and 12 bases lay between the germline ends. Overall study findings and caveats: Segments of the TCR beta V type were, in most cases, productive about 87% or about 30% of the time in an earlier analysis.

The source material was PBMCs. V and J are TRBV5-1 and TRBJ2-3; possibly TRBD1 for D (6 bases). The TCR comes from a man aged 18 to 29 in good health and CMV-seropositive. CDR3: CASSPGHNTDTQYF. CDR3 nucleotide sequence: TGCGCCAGCAGTCCGGGACACAACACAGATACGCAGTATTTT. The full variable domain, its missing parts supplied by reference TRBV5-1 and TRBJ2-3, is KAGVTQTPRYLIKTRGQQVTLSCSPISGHRSVSWYQQTPGQGLQFLFEYFSETQRNKGNFPGRFSGRQFSNSRSEMNVSTLELGDSALYLCASSPGHNTDTQYFGPGTRLTVL.